This T cell receptor beta chain was captured in a study of beta chain features in type 1 diabetes. The study, taken as a whole, reports: There was a moderate but significant shortening of TCRB CDR3s in all four CD4+ subsets of Type 1 diabetes patients.

Naive, central memory, regulatory and stem cell-like memory cells within the CD4+ compartment were sorted using CD45RO/CCR7/CD25/CD127/CD95/CD27. The V gene end was trimmed by 4 bases and the J gene end by 9 bases; junction bases not matched to a gene: 15. The CDR3 length is 16 residues. Germline-derived CDR1 and CDR2 are MNHEY and SVGAGI. Of the isolated RNA, all was reverse transcribed, and so the sequenced material was expressed TCRB transcripts. Some clones are missing from TCRdb's copy, which holds only in-frame ones; the method was immunoSEQ multiplex PCR. The sample lists hundreds of thousands of clones; around an eighth were seen once. With regard to this clone: The antigen remains unidentified.

This clonotype was obtained from a young man with type 1 diabetes. The chain joins TRBV6-5 to TRBJ2-1; 7 bases align to TRBD2. Sequencing was done on a sample of naive CD4+ T cells from blood. This CDR3 is CASSSHVEGGPGEQFF. CDR3 nucleotides: TGTGCCAGCAGTTCACACGTGGAGGGAGGGCCTGGTGAGCAGTTCTTC.